The entry below describes one T cell receptor beta chain. As yet, its antigen is unknown. This entry belongs to a study of cytomegalovirus exposure and HLA in healthy donors. Study-level information: There were approximately 85 million unique TCRs (from HLA-typed donors) in an early data release.

V lost 0 bases to trimming and J lost 5 bases, with 5 bases between them. The CDR3 loop spans 13 amino acids. Germline V gene lookup returns CDR1 LGHNA and CDR2 YSLEER. General observations from the study: A later analysis found most CMV-associated TCR beta chains apparently HLA-restricted. The classifier, whose performance was assessed in both the original and validation cohorts, reportedly diagnosed cytomegalovirus status with high specificity and sensitivity.

Primers included in the PCR were 60 Vbeta and 13 Jbeta primers. TCRdb's table, derived via immunoSEQ multiplex PCR, lists solely in-frame clones and lacks some. The data show roughly 170,000 clones, 77% seen once. The source material was PBMCs. This clonotype originated in a woman aged 25-40 years in good health and CMV-seropositive. This chain links TRBV4-3 with TRBJ1-3; D remains ambiguous. CDR3 sequence (DNA): TGCGCCAGCAGCCAAGATTCTAGAAACACCATATATTTT. This gives the protein CASSQDSRNTIYF.